Presented here are 4 T cell receptor beta chains from one specimen sequenced in a study of metastatic and nonmetastatic thyroid tumors. Patients underwent thyroid surgery, and none had received any treatment before it. Using MiXCR, TCRdb reanalyzed the PCR reads. The sample includes about 92,000 clones, about 15% of them seen just once. The material sequenced was blood. Receptors were obtained from a female donor with papillary thyroid cancer or a benign thyroid nodule (not recorded which). Some clones in this sample may be carry-over from other donors' samples.

Many counts were recorded for this clone. The chain combines TRBV7-9 with TRBJ2-2, with D possibly matching TRBD1 (6 bases). The CDR3 runs 20 residues. V shed 1 base and J shed 8 bases, with 29 bases lying between them. Germline-derived CDR1 and CDR2 are SEHNR and FQNEAQ (reference sequence). CDR3 sequence: CASSLVQSFPQGYSFGELFF. The CDR3 DNA reads TGTGCCAGCAGCTTAGTTCAGTCCTTCCCACAGGGATACAGCTTTGGGGAGCTGTTTTTT.

The gene calls are TRBV3-1 and TRBJ2-1; TRBD2 agrees at 7 bases. Germline CDR1 and CDR2: LGHDT and YNNKEL (reference sequence). The ends lost 0 bases at V and 0 bases at J; junction bases unmatched: 11. The CDR3 contains 19 residues. The CDR3 nucleotides read TGTGCCAGCAGCCAAGATCGGGCGGGGGTCCTATCCTCCTACAATGAGCAGTTCTTC. This encodes CASSQDRAGVLSSYNEQFF.

In regard to this clone: At one of its ends the junction is not consistent with the germline gene, which may arise from a read error. The chain is built from TRBV28 and TRBJ1-1; 12 positions match TRBD1. The CDR3 is made up of 17 amino acids. Per germline, CDR1 MDHEN and CDR2 SYDVKM. CDR3 sequence reads: CASSFQGQGAHNTGAFF. CDR3 DNA sequence: TGTGCCAGCAGTTTTCAGGGACAGGGGGCGCACAACACTGGAGCTTTCTTT.

This clone was detected many times. V gene TRBV12-5 combines with J gene TRBJ2-3; no definite D call. Looked up from germline, CDR1 is LGHNT and CDR2 is FRNRAP. Trimming took off 3 bases at V and 6 bases at J, with 7 bases between the two ends. The length of the CDR3 is 12 residues. The DNA of the CDR3 is TGTGCTAGTGGTTTTAGTGGGGATACGCAGTATTTT. This encodes CASGFSGDTQYF.